The subject of this entry is one TCR beta chain. This clone was counted a single time. Its target antigen remains unknown. Base qualities are not at hand, and no much larger clone is one base apart. This entry comes from a study of blood T cell repertoires in COVID-19 (dated by TCRdb to 2018 to 2020). For the study in its entirety: The collaborator samples originated in the United States, Italy and Spain and spanned the acute and convalescent phases of COVID-19. The samples were drawn from two sources: the first 160 participants of the ongoing ImmuneRACE study, and over 1,000 subjects contributed by 6 global collaborators. The repertoires were released in a freely available public database meant as a resource for research on the immune response to SARS-CoV-2. Subjects who had been exposed to COVID-19, were actively infected with it, or had recovered from it provided the deeply sampled blood TCRbeta repertoires that made up the dataset. The prospective study material was composed of cDNA or gDNA derived from T cells, B-cell-depleted T cells, or PBMCs. Where HLA class I and class II types were available, the types were taken from metadata supplied by the sample provider, not from assay-based typing. Sample metadata almost always included a de-identified subject ID, COVID-19 status, age in years and sex.

The CDR3 holds 14 amino acids from the cysteine to the phenylalanine. The entry retains the CDR3 DNA only, 42 bases that are in frame from base 1. From a lookup of the germline V gene (reference sequence), CDR1 and CDR2 are SEHNR and FQNEAQ. V is shortened by 1 base, J by 2 bases, and the region joining them spans 5 bases. Paper-wide results and their limitations: The amount of clinical and demographic metadata varied by source and participant and was provided uncurated.

TCRbeta CDR3 regions were amplified from genomic DNA using the immunoSEQ Assay, a bias-controlled multiplex PCR. Per the original workflow: The number of nucleated cells in each sample was estimated by amplification of reference gene primers within the assay. To quantify the absolute abundance of each unique TCRbeta CDR3 rearrangement, sequence reads were collapsed and filtered. Productive Simpson clonality was computed per sample as the square root of Simpson's diversity index over productive rearrangements. TCRdb's version of the immuneACCESS table is confined to in-frame rearrangements and falls short of the full clone set. An unresolved V gene accounts for under half of the shortfall where checked; the remainder is of unknown origin. V and J calls and clone size are as listed in that table; D and trimming were resolved from the DNA. A total of around 77,000 clones appear in this sample, around 85% of them only once. Of the sample, over 4.5% is held by the ten largest clones.

Collaborating institutions collected whole blood in K2EDTA tubes following their own protocols. For TCRbeta analysis, collaborators shipped samples as frozen whole blood, isolated PBMCs, or DNA extracted from either of those sample types. The clonotype was recovered from a man of 80 years or more with acute or convalescent COVID-19. The sequenced sample consisted of peripheral blood. This sequence uses TRBV7-9 and TRBJ2-2, with no confident D gene call. The CDR3 protein: CASSLVSNTGELFF. The bases are TGTGCCAGCAGCTTAGTGAGTAACACCGGGGAGCTGTTTTTT.